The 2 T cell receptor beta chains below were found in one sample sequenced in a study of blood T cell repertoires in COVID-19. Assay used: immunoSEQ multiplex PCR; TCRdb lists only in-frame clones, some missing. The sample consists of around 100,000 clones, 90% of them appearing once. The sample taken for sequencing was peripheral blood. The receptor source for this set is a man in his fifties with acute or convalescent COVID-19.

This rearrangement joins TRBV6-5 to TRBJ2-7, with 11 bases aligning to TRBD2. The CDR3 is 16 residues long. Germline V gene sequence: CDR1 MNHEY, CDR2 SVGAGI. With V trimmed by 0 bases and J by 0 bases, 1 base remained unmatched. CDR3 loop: CASSYSGLADSYEQYF. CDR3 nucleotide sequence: TGTGCCAGCAGTTACTCGGGACTAGCGGACTCCTACGAGCAGTACTTC.

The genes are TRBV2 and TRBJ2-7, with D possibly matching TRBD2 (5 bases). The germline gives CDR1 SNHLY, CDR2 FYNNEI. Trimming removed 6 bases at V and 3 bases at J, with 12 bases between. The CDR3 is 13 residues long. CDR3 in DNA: TGTGCCAGCAGGAGGGCAGGCATCTACGAGCAGTACTTC. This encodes CASRRAGIYEQYF. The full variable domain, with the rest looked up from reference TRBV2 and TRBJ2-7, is EPEVTQTPSHQVTQMGQEVILRCVPISNHLYFYWYRQILGQKVEFLVSFYNNEISEKSEIFDDQFSVERPDGSNFTLKIRSTKLEDSAMYFCASRRAGIYEQYFGPGTRLTVT.